This TCR beta chain was sequenced for a study of blood T cell repertoires in COVID-19. Assay used: immunoSEQ multiplex PCR; TCRdb lists only in-frame clones, some missing. The table lists more than 65,000 clones, roughly 84% of them singletons, with approximately 3.3% in the top ten. What was sequenced was peripheral blood. This TCR was recovered from a middle-aged man with acute or convalescent COVID-19.

The chain's CDR3 is CASSQETGSFYEQYF. The CDR3 DNA reads TGCGCCAGCAGCCAAGAGACAGGTTCCTTCTACGAGCAGTACTTC. The J gene is TRBJ2-7, the V gene TRBV4-3, with D perhaps matching TRBD1 (6 bases). Trimming cost V 0 bases and J 3 bases, with 12 bases left between them. This CDR3 spans 15 amino acids. Germline V gene sequence: CDR1 LGHNA, CDR2 YSLEER.